The 22 T cell receptor beta chains listed next were all sequenced from one sample in a study of T-cell reconstitution after alpha-beta-depleted transplantation in children. A library of TCRbeta sequences, prepared with unique molecular identifiers, was generated. One entry per CDR3 protein results from TCRdb running MiXCR on the PCR reads. The profile shows approximately 170,000 distinct CDR3 sequences, 8.5% to 14% of them singletons. Here the sequenced sample was PBMCs, taken before TCRalphabeta/CD19-depleted stem cell transplant. The receptors derive from a boy aged 2-9 years with acute myeloid leukemia, due to receive a stem cell transplant.

In regard to this clonotype: One base away lies a much larger clone, so this may be a sequencing read error. The rearrangement joins TRBV28 to TRBJ2-7; D gene uncertain. Germline V gene sequence: CDR1 MDHEN, CDR2 SYDVKM. The V gene lost 11 bases and the J gene lost 7 bases, with 15 bases spanning the gap. The CDR3 sequence is 11 residues long. The CDR3 spells CASGWSREQYF. As DNA, the CDR3 is TGTGCCTCCGGTTGGTCCAGAGAGCAGTACTTC.

This clonotype was picked up a small number of times. The chain links TRBV6-6 to TRBJ2-3; 9 bases are shared with TRBD2. The length of the CDR3 is 13 residues. Germline V CDR1 and CDR2: MNHNY, SVGAGI (reference sequence). Losses at the gene ends were 6 bases for V and 6 bases for J; bases not matched to a gene: 4. CDR3 in DNA: TGTGCCAGCAGGGCGGGGGGGGGTGATACGCAGTATTTT. This gives the protein CASRAGGGDTQYF.

This clonotype occurred many times. The chain is built from TRBV13 and TRBJ2-3, with no clear D. Germline V gives CDR1 PRHDT, CDR2 FYEKMQ (reference sequence). V gave up 5 bases and J gave up 1 base, with 10 bases separating them. The CDR3 is 14 amino acids. CDR3 in amino acids: CASSLPMGTDTQYF. The CDR3 DNA reads as TGTGCCAGCAGCCTCCCTATGGGCACAGATACGCAGTATTTT. Drawing the rest from reference TRBV13 and TRBJ2-3, the complete variable domain is AAGVIQSPRHLIKEKRETATLKCYPIPRHDTVYWYQQGPGQDPQFLISFYEKMQSDKGSIPDRFSAQQFSDYHSELNMSSLELGDSALYFCASSLPMGTDTQYFGPGTRLTVL.

This clonotype was picked up one time. With a much larger clone just one base away, this may be a read error. This chain joins TRBV19 and TRBJ1-2, with D possibly TRBD1 on 5 matching bases. The CDR3 runs to 14 residues. Looked up from germline, CDR1 is LNHDA and CDR2 is SQIVND (reference sequence). Trimming removed 5 bases from V and 5 bases from J, with 15 bases in between. CDR3: CASSPGTAPYGYTF. DNA of the CDR3: TGTGCCAGTAGTCCCGGGACGGCTCCTTATGGCTACACCTTC.

As to this clonotype: Since a much larger clone is just one base distant, this may be a read error. The V call is TRBV20-1, the J call TRBJ2-7; 11 bases fit TRBD2. This CDR3 region has 14 residues. CDR1 is DFQATT, CDR2 SNEGSKA, per germline (reference sequence). The trim removed 5 bases at V and 2 bases at J, leaving 5 bases unmatched. The CDR3 reads CSARTSGQTYEQYF. As DNA, the CDR3 is TGCAGTGCTCGGACTAGCGGGCAGACCTACGAGCAGTACTTC.

This clonotype was observed at least ten times. This chain connects TRBV7-9 to TRBJ2-7, with no clear D. Trimming removed 1 base from V and 2 bases from J, with 9 bases in between. The CDR3 loop spans 14 amino acids. Germline V gives CDR1 SEHNR, CDR2 FQNEAQ (reference sequence). CDR3 loop: CASSLDARPYEQYF. The CDR3 nucleotides are TGTGCCAGCAGCTTAGACGCCCGTCCCTACGAGCAGTACTTC.

This clonotype was detected ten times or more. A junction boundary mismatches the germline segment, possibly from a read error. This chain connects TRBV4-2 to TRBJ2-7, with 8 bases matching TRBD1. CDR3 length: 18 amino acids. CDR1 LGHNA and CDR2 YNFKEQ come from the germline V gene. For the CDR3, the DNA is TGTTCCAGCAGCCAAGAGCCGGCTCGGACAGGGATTAGGGACGAGCAGTACTTC. Its protein product is CSSSQEPARTGIRDEQYF.

This clonotype turned up a few times. V is TRBV7-9 and J is TRBJ2-3; TRBD2 agrees at 10 bases. Germline V gene data show CDR1 as SEHNR and CDR2 as FQNEAQ (reference sequence). The CDR3 runs to 15 residues. The V and J ends lost 2 bases and 8 bases, in that order; junction bases with no gene match: 7. In nucleotides, the CDR3 is TGTGCCAGCAGCTTATCGGCTAGCGGGGGAGGTACGCAGTATTTT. Translating gives CASSLSASGGGTQYF.

This clonotype was seen many times. V usage is TRBV4-1 and J usage is TRBJ2-7, with 10 bases that match TRBD2. CDR3 length: 14 amino acids. Germline loops: CDR1 MGHRA, CDR2 YSYEKL. Losses at the gene ends were 4 bases for V and 6 bases for J; bases not matched to a gene: 6. In DNA form, the CDR3 reads TGCGCCAGCAGCCTCGGGACTAGCGATGTCGAGCAGTACTTC. This encodes CASSLGTSDVEQYF.

This clonotype was found many times. The chain joins TRBV20-1 to TRBJ2-1; D is ambiguous. Between the trimmed V and J ends, which lost 3 bases and 7 bases, there was a span of 16 bases. This CDR3 region has 14 residues. From germline, CDR1 is DFQATT and CDR2 SNEGSKA (reference sequence). The CDR3 DNA reads as TGCAGTGCTAGGTCCTCATTCGGCGAAAATGAGCAGTTCTTC. This translates into CSARSSFGENEQFF.

Many counts were recorded for this clonotype. The gene calls are TRBV4-1 and TRBJ1-6; D ambiguous. The V gene lost 5 bases and the J gene lost 0 bases, with 8 bases spanning the gap. Germline loops: CDR1 MGHRA, CDR2 YSYEKL. This CDR3 has 15 amino acids. The DNA of the CDR3 is TGCGCCAGCAGCTACAGTCGCTCCTATAATTCACCCCTCCACTTT. The encoded protein is CASSYSRSYNSPLHF.

Many counts were recorded for this clonotype. The junction differs from germline at one of its ends, possibly a read error. V is TRBV28 and J is TRBJ2-1, with TRBD1 matching 8 bases. The V gene's germline CDR1 is MDHEN and CDR2 SYDVKM. The CDR3 consists of 13 residues. CDR3 DNA sequence: TGTGCTAGCAGTTCCGGACAGGGCAATGAGCAGTTCTTC. Its translation: CASSSGQGNEQFF.

This clonotype appeared many times. The chain has TRBV7-2 and TRBJ2-1; D is unresolved. The CDR3 runs 10 residues. Per germline, CDR1 SGHTA and CDR2 FQGNSA. The V end was cut by 3 bases, the J end by 10 bases, with 4 bases between. Written as DNA, the CDR3 is TGTGCCAGCAGCTTGATAGAGCAGTTCTTC. Translated: CASSLIEQFF.

This clonotype was recorded many times. The chain combines TRBV5-1 with TRBJ2-7; possibly TRBD1 or TRBD2 for D (5 bases each). Trimming cost V 3 bases and J 1 base, with 17 bases left between them. CDR3 length: 16 residues. CDR1 and CDR2 (germline): SGHRS, YFSETQ. The CDR3 region has the DNA TGCGCCAGCAGCTACTCTTCCGGGACGCCATCCTACGAGCAGTACTTC. It encodes CASSYSSGTPSYEQYF.

This clonotype was found many times. Mismatch with germline at one junction end may stem from a read error. J is TRBJ2-2 and V is TRBV6-1; D ambiguous. Germline CDR1 is MNHNS and CDR2 is SASEGT. This CDR3 region has 13 residues. The CDR3 sequence is CASTERDTGELFF. The DNA for the CDR3 is TGTGCCAGCACTGAACGCGACACCGGGGAGCTGTTTTTT.

This chain uses TRBV28 with TRBJ2-7, with D perhaps matching TRBD1 or TRBD2 (5 bases each). CDR3 length equals 13 residues. Germline CDR1 reads MDHEN; CDR2 reads SYDVKM. The V gene lost 10 bases and the J gene lost 2 bases, with 15 bases spanning the gap. The CDR3 nucleotides read TGTGCCACGAGAAGTGGGGGAACCTACGAGCAGTACTTC. It is translated as CATRSGGTYEQYF. The full variable domain, rest sourced from reference TRBV28 and TRBJ2-7, is DVKVTQSSRYLVKRTGEKVFLECVQDMDHENMFWYRQDPGLGLRLIYFSYDVKMKEKGDIPEGYSVSREKKERFSLILESASTNQTSMYLCATRSGGTYEQYFGPGTRLTVT.

About this clonotype: This may be a read error: a much more frequent sequence differs by one nucleotide. This chain links TRBV7-3 with TRBJ2-7, with D unclear. Germline V gives CDR1 SGHTA, CDR2 FQGTGA. This CDR3 has 12 amino acids. The CDR3 spells CASSLSPYEQHF. The CDR3 DNA reads TGTGCCAGCAGCTTAAGTCCCTACGAGCAGCACTTC.

In this sample, this clonotype turned up many times. This sequence joins TRBV20-1 and TRBJ2-7; no clear D. In germline, CDR1 is DFQATT, CDR2 SNEGSKA (reference sequence). The CDR3 has 13 amino acids. V lost 0 bases, J lost 5 bases, and 11 bases lay in between. The CDR3 loop is CSARDPVGNEQYV. The CDR3 DNA is TGCAGTGCTAGAGATCCCGTAGGGAACGAGCAGTACGTC.

This clonotype was seen repeatedly, ten times or more. This sequence joins TRBV2 and TRBJ2-7; 7 nucleotides line up with TRBD1. CDR1 and CDR2 from the germline V gene are SNHLY and FYNNEI. The CDR3 covers 13 residues. The V and J ends lost 7 bases and 4 bases, in that order; junction bases with no gene match: 7. For the CDR3, the DNA is TGTGCCAGCACCAGGGACAGCTTATACGAGCAGTACTTC. Translated, it gives CASTRDSLYEQYF.

The chain carries TRBV29-1 and TRBJ1-1; D ambiguous. The V end was cut by 4 bases, the J end by 3 bases, with 6 bases between. CDR1 is SQVTM, CDR2 ANQGSEA, per germline. This CDR3 has 11 amino acids. The CDR3 region is CSVGEDTEAFF. The CDR3, as DNA: TGCAGCGTTGGGGAGGACACTGAAGCTTTCTTT.

This clonotype was seen repeatedly, ten times or more. This chain connects TRBV5-1 to TRBJ2-5; TRBD2 is a possible D gene (6 bases). The V end was cut by 0 bases, the J end by 4 bases, with 16 bases between. CDR3 length equals 16 residues. CDR1 and CDR2 (germline): SGHRS, YFSETQ. CDR3 in amino acids: CASSLEPRGNGETQYF. The CDR3 nucleotides read TGCGCCAGCAGCTTGGAGCCCCGGGGGAATGGAGAGACCCAGTACTTC.

This clonotype has at least ten counts. The chain recombines TRBV7-6 with TRBJ2-5, with 11 positions matching TRBD2. Germline V gene data show CDR1 as SGHVS and CDR2 as FNYEAQ. This CDR3 has 15 amino acids. V lost 3 bases and J lost 2; bases outside the gene matches: 2. The DNA of the CDR3 is TGTGCCAGCAGCTTGGGACTAGCGGCACAAGAGACCCAGTACTTC. Translating it yields CASSLGLAAQETQYF.